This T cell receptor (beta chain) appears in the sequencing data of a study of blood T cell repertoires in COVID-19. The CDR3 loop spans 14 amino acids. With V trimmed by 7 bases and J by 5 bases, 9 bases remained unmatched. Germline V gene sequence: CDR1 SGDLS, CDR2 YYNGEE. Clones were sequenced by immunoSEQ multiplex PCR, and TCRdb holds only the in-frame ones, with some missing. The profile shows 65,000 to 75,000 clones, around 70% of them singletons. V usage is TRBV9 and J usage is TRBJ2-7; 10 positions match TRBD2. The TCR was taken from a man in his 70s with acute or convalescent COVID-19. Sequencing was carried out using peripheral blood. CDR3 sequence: CASGAASGSDEQYF. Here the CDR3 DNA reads TGTGCCAGCGGGGCTGCTAGCGGGAGTGACGAGCAGTACTTC.